Listed below are T cell receptor beta chains from one sample, sequenced in a study of T cells in Graves' hyperthyroidism and ophthalmopathy. TCRdb fed the multiplex PCR reads into MiXCR, producing one record per CDR3 protein. Of hundreds of thousands of distinct CDR3 sequences in the sample, approximately 42% were seen once. Input material: peripheral blood or thyroid tissue (not recorded which). The receptors shown here come from an adult man with Graves' disease, either hyperthyroidism or ophthalmopathy (not recorded which). CDR3s include the opening cysteine and the closing phenylalanine or tryptophan. A D gene is named only where the DNA matches it firmly. The size of a clone is reported for some rows only, either as once, few or many, or as a class for expanded clones.

13	many	.	TRBV7-2	TRBJ2-7	CASSLAARDEQYF	TGTGCCAGCAGCTTAGCAGCCAGGGACGAGCAGTACTTC
15	.	.	TRBV25-1	TRBJ1-2	CASSEDNGGTYGYTF	TGTGCCAGCAGTGAGGATAATGGGGGGACCTATGGCTACACCTTC
14	.	.	TRBV12-3/TRBV12-4	TRBJ2-5	CASTGGQFLETQYF	TGTGCCAGCACGGGGGGACAGTTTCTGGAGACCCAGTACTTC
15	.	TRBD1	TRBV7-9	TRBJ1-1	CAGSRGDSKNTEAFF	TGTGCCGGCAGCAGAGGGGACAGCAAGAACACTGAAGCTTTCTTT
15	many	TRBD2	TRBV7-2	TRBJ2-5	CASSATGTSWETQYF	TGTGCCAGCAGCGCAACCGGGACTAGCTGGGAGACCCAGTACTTC
14	many	TRBD1	TRBV7-6	TRBJ1-5	CASSDGTGDQPQHF	TGTGCCAGCAGCGACGGGACAGGGGATCAGCCCCAGCATTTT
14	few	TRBD2	TRBV20-1	TRBJ2-7	CSAILAGGSYEQYF	TGCAGTGCCATCCTAGCGGGAGGATCCTACGAGCAGTACTTC
15	few	.	TRBV7-8	TRBJ1-4	CASSLYLAANEKLFF	TGTGCCAGCAGCTTATACCTTGCAGCTAATGAAAAACTGTTTTTT
11	few	.	TRBV29-1	TRBJ2-5	CSVRGGETQYF	TGCAGCGTTAGGGGGGGAGAGACCCAGTACTTC
15	.	.	TRBV29-1	TRBJ2-5	CSALQGTPGGETQYF	TGCAGCGCATTACAGGGGACCCCGGGAGGAGAGACCCAGTACTTC
13	many	.	TRBV15	TRBJ1-2	CATSKRRGGGYTF	TGTGCCACCAGCAAACGTCGGGGTGGTGGCTACACCTTC
14	.	.	TRBV6-5	TRBJ1-4	CASSPGGTGEKLFF	TGTGCCAGCAGTCCTGGGGGGACGGGGGAAAAACTGTTTTTT
15	few	.	TRBV12-3/TRBV12-4	TRBJ1-2	CASIPSGAWNYGYTF	TGTGCCAGCATCCCCTCGGGGGCGTGGAACTATGGCTACACCTTC
14	many	TRBD1	TRBV7-2	TRBJ1-1	CASSADRVNTEAFF	TGTGCCAGCAGCGCAGACAGGGTGAACACTGAAGCTTTCTTT
17	.	TRBD1	TRBV7-9	TRBJ2-7	CASSHWRSGQGFYEQYF	TGTGCCAGCAGTCACTGGAGGTCGGGACAGGGGTTCTACGAGCAGTACTTC
15	once	TRBD1	TRBV6-1	TRBJ1-3	CASSGGTGSGNTIYF	TGTGCCAGCAGTGGAGGGACAGGCTCTGGAAACACCATATATTTT
14	.	TRBD2	TRBV19	TRBJ2-7	CASRAGAPSYEQYF	TGTGCCAGTAGAGCGGGAGCCCCTTCCTACGAGCAGTACTTC
14	.	TRBD1	TRBV29-1	TRBJ1-2	CSMDRGRRRESYTF	TGCAGCATGGACAGGGGGCGAAGAAGGGAGAGCTACACCTTC